Below are 2 T cell receptor beta chains sequenced from a single sample in a study of shared clonotypes between healthy human individuals. Generated by immunoSEQ multiplex PCR, the TCRdb table keeps only in-frame clones and is missing some. The repertoire includes a few million clones, 93% of them detected once, and under 0.45% sits in the top ten. The material sequenced was naive CD4+ T cells from PBMCs. As to subset: CD45RA+ positively selected. The receptors come from a man younger than 35 in good health. Some clones in this sample may be carry-over from other donors' samples.

The chain links TRBV5-1 to TRBJ2-2; D might be TRBD2 (6 bases). CDR1 is SGHRS and CDR2 is YFSETQ in the germline V gene. CDR3 length equals 14 residues. Trimming took off 5 bases at V and 1 base at J, with 9 bases between the two ends. CDR3 sequence reads: CASSPSENTGELFF. Here the CDR3 DNA reads TGCGCCAGCAGTCCTAGCGAGAACACCGGGGAGCTGTTTTTT.

The CDR3 is CASSVSGQGARSNEQFF. In DNA, the CDR3 is TGTGCCAGCAGCGTCTCGGGACAGGGGGCGAGAAGTAATGAGCAGTTCTTC. The rearrangement uses TRBV9 and TRBJ2-1, with TRBD1 identical over 12 bases. V lost 2 bases to trimming and J lost 7 bases; unmatched junction nucleotides: 10. Germline V gene lookup returns CDR1 SGDLS and CDR2 YYNGEE. The CDR3 is 17 residues long.